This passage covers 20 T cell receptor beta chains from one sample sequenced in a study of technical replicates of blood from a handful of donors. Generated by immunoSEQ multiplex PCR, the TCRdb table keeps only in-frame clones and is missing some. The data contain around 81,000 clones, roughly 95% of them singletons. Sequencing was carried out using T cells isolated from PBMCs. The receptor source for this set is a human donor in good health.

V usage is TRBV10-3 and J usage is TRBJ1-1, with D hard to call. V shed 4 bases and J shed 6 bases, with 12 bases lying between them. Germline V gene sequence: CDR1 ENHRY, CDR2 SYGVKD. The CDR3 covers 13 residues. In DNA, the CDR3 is TGTGCCATCAGTGCAACGATAGAAGCTGAAGCTTTCTTT. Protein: CAISATIEAEAFF.

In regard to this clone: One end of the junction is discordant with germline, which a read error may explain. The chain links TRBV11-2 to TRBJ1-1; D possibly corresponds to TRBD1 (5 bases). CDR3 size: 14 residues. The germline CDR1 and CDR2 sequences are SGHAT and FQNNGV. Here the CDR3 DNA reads TGTGCCAGCAGCCTCCTCTTGGGGGGGACTGGAGCTTTCTTT. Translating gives CASSLLLGGTGAFF.

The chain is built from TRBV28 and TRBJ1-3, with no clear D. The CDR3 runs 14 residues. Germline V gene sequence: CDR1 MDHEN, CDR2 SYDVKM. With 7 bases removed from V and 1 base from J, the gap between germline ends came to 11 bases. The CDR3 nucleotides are TGTGCCAGCACGATATACGCGTCTGGAAACACCATATATTTT. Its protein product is CASTIYASGNTIYF.

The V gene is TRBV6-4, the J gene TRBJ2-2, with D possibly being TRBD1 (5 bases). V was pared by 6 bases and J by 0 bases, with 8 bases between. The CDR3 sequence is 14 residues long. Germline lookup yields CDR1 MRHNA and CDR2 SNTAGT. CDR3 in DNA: TGTGCCAGCAGGGCACAGGCGAACACCGGGGAGCTGTTTTTT. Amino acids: CASRAQANTGELFF.

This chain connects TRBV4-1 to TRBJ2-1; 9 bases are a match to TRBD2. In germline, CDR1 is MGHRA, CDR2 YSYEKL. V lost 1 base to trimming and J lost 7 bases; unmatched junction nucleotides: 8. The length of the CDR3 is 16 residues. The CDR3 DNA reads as TGCGCCAGCAGCCAAGTTACATTAGCGGGAGTAAATGAGCAGTTCTTC. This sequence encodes CASSQVTLAGVNEQFF.

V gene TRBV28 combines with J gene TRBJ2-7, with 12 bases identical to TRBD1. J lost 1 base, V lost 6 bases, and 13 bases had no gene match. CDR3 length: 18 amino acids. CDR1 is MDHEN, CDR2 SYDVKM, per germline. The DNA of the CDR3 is TGTGCCAGCAGCTCCCGAGGGACAGGGGGCGAGAATTCCTACGAGCAGTACTTC. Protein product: CASSSRGTGGENSYEQYF.

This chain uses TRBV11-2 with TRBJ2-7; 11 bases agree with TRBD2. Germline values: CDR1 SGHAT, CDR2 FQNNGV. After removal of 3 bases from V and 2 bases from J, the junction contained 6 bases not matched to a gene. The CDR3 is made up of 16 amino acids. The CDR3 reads CASSFSLAGGPYEQYF. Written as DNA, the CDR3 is TGTGCCAGCAGCTTCTCGCTAGCGGGAGGCCCCTACGAGCAGTACTTC.

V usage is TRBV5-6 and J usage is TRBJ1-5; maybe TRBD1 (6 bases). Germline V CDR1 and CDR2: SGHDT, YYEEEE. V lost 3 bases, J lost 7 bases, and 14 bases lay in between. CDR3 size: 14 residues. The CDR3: CASSSTNGGQPQHF. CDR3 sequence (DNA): TGTGCCAGCAGCTCAACTAATGGGGGCCAGCCCCAGCATTTT.

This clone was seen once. CDR3 amino acids: CASSLWTGDEKLFF. The CDR3 bases are TGTGCCAGCAGCTTGTGGACAGGGGACGAAAAACTGTTTTTT. The chain joins TRBV7-9 to TRBJ1-4; 9 nucleotides line up with TRBD1. Germline V gene lookup returns CDR1 SEHNR and CDR2 FQNEAQ (reference sequence). This CDR3 contains 14 residues. With V trimmed by 3 bases and J by 8 bases, 4 bases remained unmatched.

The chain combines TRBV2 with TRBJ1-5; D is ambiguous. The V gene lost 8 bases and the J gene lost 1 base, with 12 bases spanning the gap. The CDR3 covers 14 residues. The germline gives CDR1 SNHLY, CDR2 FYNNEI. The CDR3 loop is CASSLGGSNQPQHF. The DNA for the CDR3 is TGTGCCAGCTCGCTGGGAGGAAGCAATCAGCCCCAGCATTTT.

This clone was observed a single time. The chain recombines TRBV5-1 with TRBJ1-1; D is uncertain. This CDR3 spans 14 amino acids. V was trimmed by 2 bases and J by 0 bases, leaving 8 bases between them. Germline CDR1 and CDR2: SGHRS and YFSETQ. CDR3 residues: CASSLLSMNTEAFF. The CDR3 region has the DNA TGCGCCAGCAGCTTATTGTCCATGAACACTGAAGCTTTCTTT.

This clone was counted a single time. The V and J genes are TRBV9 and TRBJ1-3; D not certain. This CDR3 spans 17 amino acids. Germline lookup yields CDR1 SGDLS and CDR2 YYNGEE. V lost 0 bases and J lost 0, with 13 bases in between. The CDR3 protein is CASSVVAEAVSGNTIYF. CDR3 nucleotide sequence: TGTGCCAGCAGCGTAGTAGCGGAGGCTGTCTCTGGAAACACCATATATTTT.

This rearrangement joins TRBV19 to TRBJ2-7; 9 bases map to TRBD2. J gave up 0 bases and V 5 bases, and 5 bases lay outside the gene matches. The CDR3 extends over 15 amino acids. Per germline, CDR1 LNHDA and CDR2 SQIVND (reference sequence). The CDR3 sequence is CASSRGAGGSYEQYF. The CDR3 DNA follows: TGTGCCAGTAGTCGCGGAGCGGGGGGCTCCTACGAGCAGTACTTC.

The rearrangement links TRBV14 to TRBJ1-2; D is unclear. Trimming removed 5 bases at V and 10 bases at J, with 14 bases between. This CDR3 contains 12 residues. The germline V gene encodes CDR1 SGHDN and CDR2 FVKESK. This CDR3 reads CASSNKQYPYTF. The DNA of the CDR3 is TGTGCCAGCAGCAATAAACAGTATCCCTACACCTTC.

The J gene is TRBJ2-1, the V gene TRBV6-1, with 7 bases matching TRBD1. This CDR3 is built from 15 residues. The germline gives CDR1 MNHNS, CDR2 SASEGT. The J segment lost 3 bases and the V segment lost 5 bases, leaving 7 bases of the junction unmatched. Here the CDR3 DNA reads TGTGCCAGCAGTCTACAGGGGAGCTACTACAATGAGCAGTTCTTC. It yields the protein CASSLQGSYYNEQFF.

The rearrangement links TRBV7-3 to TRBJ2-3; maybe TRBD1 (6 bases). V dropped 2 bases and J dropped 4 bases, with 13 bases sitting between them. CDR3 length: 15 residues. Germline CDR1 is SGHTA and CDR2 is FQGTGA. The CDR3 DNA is TGTGCCAGCAGCTTAGTCTCCTCAGGGGCAGATACGCAGTATTTT. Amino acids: CASSLVSSGADTQYF.

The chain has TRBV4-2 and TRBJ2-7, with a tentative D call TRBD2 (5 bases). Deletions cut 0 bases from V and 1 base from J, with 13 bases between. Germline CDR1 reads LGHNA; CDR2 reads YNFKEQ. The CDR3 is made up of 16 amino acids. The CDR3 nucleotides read TGTGCCAGCAGCCAAGATTACTCGGGATTTTCCTACGAGCAGTACTTC. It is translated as CASSQDYSGFSYEQYF.

CDR3 nucleotides: TGCGCCAGCAGCTTGGAACAGGAATATCCCGGGGAGCTGTTTTTT. It is translated as CASSLEQEYPGELFF. The chain joins TRBV5-1 to TRBJ2-2, with a tentative D call TRBD1 (5 bases). This CDR3 has 15 residues. V lost 0 bases and J lost 6, with 12 bases in between. Per germline, CDR1 SGHRS and CDR2 YFSETQ.

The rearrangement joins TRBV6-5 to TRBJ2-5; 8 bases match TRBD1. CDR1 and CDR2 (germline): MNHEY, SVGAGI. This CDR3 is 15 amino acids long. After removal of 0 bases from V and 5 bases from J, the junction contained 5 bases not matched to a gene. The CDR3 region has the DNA TGTGCCAGCAGTTACTCGACAGGGGTAGGGGAGACCCAGTACTTC. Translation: CASSYSTGVGETQYF.

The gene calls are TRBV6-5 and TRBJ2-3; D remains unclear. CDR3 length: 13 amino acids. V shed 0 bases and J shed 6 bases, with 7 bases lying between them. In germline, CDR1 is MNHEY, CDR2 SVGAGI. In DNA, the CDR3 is TGTGCCAGCAGTTACTCGTTCCGTGATACGCAGTATTTT. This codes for CASSYSFRDTQYF.